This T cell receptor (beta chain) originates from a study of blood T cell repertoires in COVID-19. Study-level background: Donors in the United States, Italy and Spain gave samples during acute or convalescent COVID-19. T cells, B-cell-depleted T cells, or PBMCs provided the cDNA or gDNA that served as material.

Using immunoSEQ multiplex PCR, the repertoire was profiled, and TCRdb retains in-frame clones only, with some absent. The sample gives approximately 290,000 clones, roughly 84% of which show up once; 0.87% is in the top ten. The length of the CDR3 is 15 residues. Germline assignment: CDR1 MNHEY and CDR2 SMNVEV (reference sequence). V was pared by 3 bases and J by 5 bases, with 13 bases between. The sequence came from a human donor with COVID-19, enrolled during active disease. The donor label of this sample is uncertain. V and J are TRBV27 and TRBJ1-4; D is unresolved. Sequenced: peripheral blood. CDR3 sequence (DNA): TGTGCCAGCAGTTTGTACAGACCCCCGAATGAAAAACTGTTTTTT. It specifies CASSLYRPPNEKLFF.